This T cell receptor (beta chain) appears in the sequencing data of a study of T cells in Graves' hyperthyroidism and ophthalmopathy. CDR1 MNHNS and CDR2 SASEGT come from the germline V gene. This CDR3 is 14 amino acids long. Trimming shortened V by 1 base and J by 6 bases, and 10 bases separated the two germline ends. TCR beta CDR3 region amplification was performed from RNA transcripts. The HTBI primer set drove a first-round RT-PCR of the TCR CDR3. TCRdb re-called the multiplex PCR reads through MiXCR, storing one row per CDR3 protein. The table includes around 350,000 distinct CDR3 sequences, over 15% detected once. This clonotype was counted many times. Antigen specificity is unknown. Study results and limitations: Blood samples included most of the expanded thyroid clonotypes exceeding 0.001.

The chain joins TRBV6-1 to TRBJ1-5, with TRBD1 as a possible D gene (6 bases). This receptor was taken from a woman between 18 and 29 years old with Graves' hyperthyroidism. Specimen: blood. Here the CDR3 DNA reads TGTGCCAGCAGTGAAGAGGGGGGTTTTCAGCCCCAGCATTTT. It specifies CASSEEGGFQPQHF.